This T cell receptor (beta chain) comes out of a study of T cell responses to AZD1222 COVID-19 vaccine. Comments on this clone: Antigen unknown.

This table comes from immunoSEQ multiplex PCR, and its TCRdb copy is limited to in-frame clones, with some not included. This table has about 94,000 clones, about 85% appearing once. Trimming took off 1 base at V and 6 bases at J, with 14 bases between the two ends. CDR3 length: 15 residues. The germline gives CDR1 SGHRS, CDR2 YFSETQ. Study-wide results and caveats: The study found Spike-specific TCR breadth and depth rose after two AZD1222 doses. Donors were chiefly white British, with a greater number of females, and clonal diversity was perhaps underestimated. Reportedly, nearly half the spike-specific TCRs target unmutated variant regions. Repertoires were obtained only post-peak T cell response.

The sequence came from an adult who received the AZD1222 COVID-19 vaccine. This chain uses TRBV5-1 with TRBJ1-3; D remains unclear. The material was peripheral blood, obtained 28 days after the second AZD1222 dose. CDR3 protein: CASSLNDDRTNTIYF. CDR3 DNA: TGCGCCAGCAGCTTGAATGACGACCGGACAAACACCATATATTTT.